This T cell receptor (beta chain) is from a study of post-analysis software for immune sequencing data. The study's findings and limits: A significant reduction in normalized Chao1 diversity was observed in multiple sclerosis patients versus controls. F measure clustering grouped samples strongly by preparation batch. The study found TRBV5-6, TRBV5-1 and TRBV20-1 among four to six TRBV segments more frequent in patients than controls.

On this clonotype itself: Its antigen is not identified. One junction end disagrees with the germline gene, perhaps due to a read error.

The CDR3 sequence is 16 residues long. Germline V gives CDR1 MNHEY, CDR2 SVGEGT. Built from TCR beta cDNA, the libraries had unique molecular identifiers in them. Roughly 500,000 cDNA molecules were obtained from roughly 1 to 10 million T cells. MiXCR was run by TCRdb on the PCR reads, yielding one entry per CDR3 protein. The table includes more than 350,000 distinct CDR3 sequences, approximately 38% detected once. The clonotype originates from a girl aged 2-10 years with multiple sclerosis. The chain employs TRBV6-2 or TRBV6-3 and TRBJ2-7; 14 nucleotides line up with TRBD2. Gene TRBJ2-5 matches the end of the DNA better, so the J call may be wrong. The sequencing sample was made of blood. In nucleotides, the CDR3 is TGTGCCAGCAGTTACGGGACTAGCGGGAGCCAAAAGACCCAGTACTTC. Protein product: CASSYGTSGSQKTQYF.